This T cell receptor (beta chain) originates from a study of blood T cell repertoires in COVID-19. TCRdb keeps only in-frame clones here, not all; method: immunoSEQ multiplex PCR. The sample lists about 87,000 clones, around 90% occurring once. V trimming: 7 bases; J trimming: 5 bases; junction bases outside the gene matches: 5. The CDR3 spans 14 residues. The germline V gene has CDR1 MNHEY and CDR2 SVGAGI. Material for sequencing was peripheral blood. The chain couples TRBV6-5 to TRBJ2-5, with 12 positions matching TRBD1. The receptor was isolated from a man aged 40-50 years with acute or convalescent COVID-19. The CDR3 region is CASTWDRGPETQYF. CDR3 bases: TGTGCCAGCACCTGGGACAGGGGGCCGGAGACCCAGTACTTC.